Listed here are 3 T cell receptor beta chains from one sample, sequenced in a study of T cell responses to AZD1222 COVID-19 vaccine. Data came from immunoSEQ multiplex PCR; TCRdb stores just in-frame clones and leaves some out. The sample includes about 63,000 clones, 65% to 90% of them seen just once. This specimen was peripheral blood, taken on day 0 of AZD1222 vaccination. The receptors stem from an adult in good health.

The CDR3, as DNA: TGTGCCAGCAGCTTTGGTCGAGGGGCCAACGTCCTGACTTTC. It yields the protein CASSFGRGANVLTF. The V gene is TRBV5-6, the J gene TRBJ2-6; D uncertain. CDR1 is SGHDT, CDR2 YYEEEE, per germline. This CDR3 spans 14 amino acids. The V and J ends lost 2 bases and 4 bases respectively, with 7 bases between them.

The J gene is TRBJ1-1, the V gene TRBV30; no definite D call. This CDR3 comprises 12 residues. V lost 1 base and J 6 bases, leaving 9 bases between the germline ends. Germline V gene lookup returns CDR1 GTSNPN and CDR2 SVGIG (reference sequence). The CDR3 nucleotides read TGTGCCTGGAGTGGAGTATGGTCTGAAGCTTTCTTT. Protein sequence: CAWSGVWSEAFF.

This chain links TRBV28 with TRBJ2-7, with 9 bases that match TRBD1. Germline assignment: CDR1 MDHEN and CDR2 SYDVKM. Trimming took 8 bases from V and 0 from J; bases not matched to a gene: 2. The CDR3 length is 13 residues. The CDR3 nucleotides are TGTGCCAGCCTACAGGGGGCCTCCTACGAGCAGTACTTC. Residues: CASLQGASYEQYF.